The next 9 T cell receptor beta chains were all read from a single sample in a study of identical twins. In TCRdb, the 5' RACE reads were re-called with MiXCR into one record per CDR3 protein. The sample includes about 460,000 distinct CDR3 sequences, 14% of them seen just once. These records were also assigned to another study, of yellow fever vaccine responses in identical twins.

The specimen was CD4+ T cells sorted from blood. The receptors stem from a woman aged 18-29 years in good health.

This clonotype was detected only a few times. The chain links TRBV4-3 to TRBJ2-3; 9 bases align to TRBD2. Germline trimming cut 0 bases from V and 0 bases from J; bases unmatched to any gene: 1. The CDR3 spans 16 residues. CDR1 and CDR2 from the germline V gene are LGHNA and YSLEER. This CDR3 is CASSQDGLASTDTQYF. Here the CDR3 DNA reads TGCGCCAGCAGCCAAGACGGACTAGCGAGCACAGATACGCAGTATTTT.

This clonotype was detected a few times. This chain uses TRBV10-3 with TRBJ2-1, with 7 nucleotides matching TRBD2. V lost 6 bases, J lost 2 bases, and 7 bases stayed unmatched. Looked up from germline, CDR1 is ENHRY and CDR2 is SYGVKD. CDR3 size: 15 residues. CDR3 in DNA: TGTGCCATCAGCCTGGGGGGGTTAGCCTACAATGAGCAGTTCTTC. Protein: CAISLGGLAYNEQFF.

There are a few counts of this clonotype. The V and J genes are TRBV7-6 and TRBJ2-7; 10 bases match TRBD1. The CDR3 covers 16 residues. Germline V CDR1 and CDR2: SGHVS, FNYEAQ. V lost 1 base, J lost 1 base, and 4 bases stayed unmatched. The CDR3 coding sequence is TGTGCCAGCAGCTTAGTCGGGACAGGGGCGTCCTACGAGCAGTACTTC. This sequence encodes CASSLVGTGASYEQYF.

This chain uses TRBV2 with TRBJ2-3; 10 bases align to TRBD2. Germline values: CDR1 SNHLY, CDR2 FYNNEI. Trimming removed 7 bases from V and 0 bases from J; junction bases left unmatched: 7. This CDR3 spans 16 amino acids. CDR3 sequence reads: CASKPSGGLSTDTQYF. Written as DNA, the CDR3 is TGTGCCAGCAAACCTAGCGGGGGCCTCAGCACAGATACGCAGTATTTT.

The chain carries TRBV6-5 and TRBJ2-7, with 13 bases fitting TRBD2. Germline CDR1 is MNHEY and CDR2 is SVGAGI. This CDR3 comprises 16 residues. J was trimmed by 1 base and V by 1 base; bases with no gene match: 1. The CDR3 spells CASSYWTSGSSYEQYF. CDR3 bases: TGTGCCAGCAGTTACTGGACTAGCGGGAGTTCCTACGAGCAGTACTTC.

V and J are TRBV20-1 and TRBJ2-4; D is possibly TRBD1 or TRBD2 (5 bases each). V dropped 0 bases and J dropped 1 base, with 10 bases sitting between them. CDR3 length equals 15 residues. Germline CDR1 reads DFQATT; CDR2 reads SNEGSKA (reference sequence). CDR3 sequence (DNA): TGCAGTGCTAGAGAGCCCGGGACGGCCAAAAACATTCAGTACTTC. Amino acid sequence: CSAREPGTAKNIQYF.

Remarks on this clonotype: One junction end does not reproduce the germline sequence, and a read error may be involved. The chain joins TRBV5-6 to TRBJ2-6; possibly TRBD2 for D (6 bases). The CDR3 runs 16 residues. In germline, CDR1 is SGHDT, CDR2 YYEEEE. Written as DNA, the CDR3 is TGTGCCTGCAGCCCGGGACTGATCTCTGGGGCCAACGTCCTGACTTTC. This sequence encodes CACSPGLISGANVLTF.

This clonotype has only a few counts. The chain uses TRBV5-1 and TRBJ2-1; TRBD2 aligns across 10 bases. The germline V gene has CDR1 SGHRS and CDR2 YFSETQ. The CDR3 is made up of 19 amino acids. With V trimmed by 1 base and J by 0 bases, 10 bases remained unmatched. This chain's CDR3 is CASSLRLAGGLSSYNEQFF. In DNA form, the CDR3 reads TGCGCCAGCAGCTTGCGGTTAGCGGGGGGACTGAGCTCCTACAATGAGCAGTTCTTC.

The rearrangement joins TRBV11-2 to TRBJ2-3, with unresolved D. The V end lost 2 bases, the J end lost 2 bases, and 26 bases lay between the germline ends. The germline V gene encodes CDR1 SGHAT and CDR2 FQNNGV. The CDR3 runs 20 residues. The CDR3 coding sequence is TGTGCCAGCAGCTTATATCAGGATCCCCTCTTGGGATTAAACACAGATACGCAGTATTTT. Amino acids: CASSLYQDPLLGLNTDTQYF. The variable domain in full, completed from reference TRBV11-2 and TRBJ2-3, reads EAGVAQSPRYKIIEKRQSVAFWCNPISGHATLYWYQQILGQGPKLLIQFQNNGVVDDSQLPKDRFSAERLKGVDSTLKIQPAKLEDSAVYLCASSLYQDPLLGLNTDTQYFGPGTRLTVL.